The 25 T cell receptor beta chains listed next were all sequenced from one sample in a study of blood T cell repertoires in COVID-19. Some clones are missing from TCRdb's copy, which holds only in-frame ones; the method was immunoSEQ multiplex PCR. The sample has 130,000 to 150,000 clones, 87% seen once; the top ten hold roughly 4%. The sample was peripheral blood. These receptors were collected from a woman aged 40-49 years with acute or convalescent COVID-19.

The chain carries TRBV9 and TRBJ2-1, with D tentatively TRBD1 (6 bases). Germline-derived CDR1 and CDR2 are SGDLS and YYNGEE. V lost 3 bases and J 7 bases, leaving 11 bases between the germline ends. The CDR3 covers 13 residues. The CDR3 reads CASSAIQGNEQFF. The CDR3 coding sequence is TGTGCCAGCAGCGCGATTCAGGGGAATGAGCAGTTCTTC.

V usage is TRBV18 and J usage is TRBJ2-2; the D is unclear. The V and J ends lost 0 bases and 0 bases respectively, with 5 bases between them. Germline CDR1 reads KGHSH; CDR2 reads LQKENI. CDR3 length: 15 amino acids. CDR3 region: CASSPPNSNTGELFF. Written as DNA, the CDR3 is TGTGCCAGCTCACCACCAAACTCGAACACCGGGGAGCTGTTTTTT.

V and J are TRBV30 and TRBJ1-1; D is perhaps TRBD1 (5 bases). Between the trimmed V and J ends, which lost 0 bases and 0 bases, there was a span of 11 bases. CDR1 is GTSNPN and CDR2 is SVGIG in the germline V gene (reference sequence). This CDR3 region has 15 residues. The DNA of the CDR3 is TGTGCCTGGAGTGTACGGGGGAGGGTGAACACTGAAGCTTTCTTT. It yields the protein CAWSVRGRVNTEAFF.

This chain links TRBV27 with TRBJ2-1, with D tentatively TRBD2 (5 bases). Germline V gene data show CDR1 as MNHEY and CDR2 as SMNVEV (reference sequence). The V and J ends lost 5 bases and 9 bases respectively, with 11 bases between them. The CDR3 spans 12 residues. CDR3 sequence reads: CASSPPGGEQFF. DNA for the CDR3: TGTGCCAGCAGTCCCCCCGGAGGTGAGCAGTTCTTC.

The chain employs TRBV6-2 or TRBV6-3 and TRBJ1-5, with D possibly matching TRBD1 (6 bases). The germline gives CDR1 MNHEY, CDR2 SVGEGT. The V end was cut by 2 bases, the J end by 5 bases, with 16 bases between. The CDR3 length is 16 residues. CDR3 sequence (DNA): TGTGCCAGCAGTTACCCTCGACAGGTTGGCGATCAGCCCCAGCATTTT. This encodes CASSYPRQVGDQPQHF.

This clone came up a few times. The gene calls are TRBV6-6 and TRBJ2-7; D might be TRBD2 (6 bases). Trimming shortened V by 3 bases and J by 0 bases, and 9 bases separated the two germline ends. The CDR3 length is 14 residues. Germline loops: CDR1 MNHNY, CDR2 SVGAGI (reference sequence). CDR3 in amino acids: CASSYLGLSYEQYF. In DNA form, the CDR3 reads TGTGCCAGCAGTTATTTGGGACTCTCCTACGAGCAGTACTTC.

On this clone itself: The same CDR3 is also encoded by other DNA sequences in this sample. The chain uses TRBV29-1 and TRBJ2-7; D perhaps matches TRBD1 (5 bases). With 3 bases removed from V and 0 bases from J, the gap between germline ends came to 6 bases. Germline assignment: CDR1 SQVTM and CDR2 ANQGSEA. The CDR3 runs to 12 residues. Written as DNA, the CDR3 is TGCAGCGTTGAGCAGGGCTCCTACGAGCAGTACTTC. This encodes CSVEQGSYEQYF.

V is TRBV5-1 and J is TRBJ2-1, with TRBD2 matching 11 bases. V gave up 2 bases and J gave up 1 base; unmatched junction bases: 8. This CDR3 contains 18 residues. Germline V lookup: CDR1 SGHRS, CDR2 YFSETQ. CDR3 in DNA: TGCGCCAGCAGCTTAGGGTTAGCGGGGGGGCGGTCCTACAATGAGCAGTTCTTC. Protein product: CASSLGLAGGRSYNEQFF.

This chain uses TRBV10-3 with TRBJ2-4; maybe TRBD2 (5 bases). Germline assignment: CDR1 ENHRY and CDR2 SYGVKD. The CDR3 is made up of 15 amino acids. Trimming cost V 8 bases and J 5 bases, with 19 bases left between them. The CDR3 region is CAIGRVQGSENIQYF. For the CDR3, the DNA is TGTGCCATCGGGAGAGTCCAAGGATCGGAAAACATTCAGTACTTC.

This chain connects TRBV19 to TRBJ1-2; the D gene is possibly TRBD1 (6 bases). Trimming took off 4 bases at V and 0 bases at J, with 18 bases between the two ends. The CDR3 totals 17 residues. The germline V gene encodes CDR1 LNHDA and CDR2 SQIVND (reference sequence). The CDR3 is CASSTVPSRTANYGYTF. The CDR3 DNA is TGTGCCAGTAGTACCGTGCCTTCACGGACAGCTAACTATGGCTACACCTTC.

This clone was counted once. The chain has TRBV30 and TRBJ1-3; possibly TRBD1 for D (6 bases). Deletions cut 7 bases from V and 4 bases from J, with 20 bases between. Germline V CDR1 and CDR2: GTSNPN, SVGIG (reference sequence). The CDR3 is 15 amino acids. The CDR3 bases are TGTGCCTTACTCCAAGGATGGGGGCCAGGAAACACCATATATTTT. This codes for CALLQGWGPGNTIYF.

This chain joins TRBV5-6 and TRBJ1-6; TRBD1 agrees at 7 bases. V lost 0 bases to trimming and J lost 5 bases; unmatched junction nucleotides: 8. Germline-derived CDR1 and CDR2 are SGHDT and YYEEEE. The CDR3 totals 17 residues. The CDR3 DNA is TGTGCCAGCAGCTTGGCCAGTGACAGGGCCAATAATTCACCCCTCCACTTT. Its translation: CASSLASDRANNSPLHF.

This chain connects TRBV12-5 to TRBJ1-2, with D possibly being TRBD1 (6 bases). CDR1 and CDR2 from the germline V gene are LGHNT and FRNRAP. Trimming pared 2 bases from V and 4 bases from J, leaving 14 bases between. CDR3 length equals 15 residues. Here the CDR3 reads CASGLPPLDSYGYTF. CDR3 nucleotide sequence: TGTGCTAGTGGTTTGCCTCCACTGGACAGCTATGGCTACACCTTC. Full variable domain (remainder filled in from reference TRBV12-5 and TRBJ1-2): DARVTQTPRHKVTEMGQEVTMRCQPILGHNTVFWYRQTMMQGLELLAYFRNRAPLDDSGMPKDRFSAEMPDATLATLKIQPSEPRDSAVYFCASGLPPLDSYGYTFGSGTRLTVV.

The V and J genes are TRBV7-8 and TRBJ1-2; maybe TRBD1 (5 bases). V lost 5 bases to trimming and J lost 6 bases, with 16 bases between them. Germline assignment: CDR1 SGHVS and CDR2 FQNEAQ. The CDR3 loop spans 14 amino acids. The CDR3 is CASSPPGRGNGYTF. CDR3 coding DNA: TGTGCCAGCAGCCCTCCGGGACGGGGGAATGGCTACACCTTC.

The rearrangement links TRBV27 to TRBJ2-1; possible D gene TRBD2, 6 bases. The CDR3 consists of 15 residues. The germline gives CDR1 MNHEY, CDR2 SMNVEV (reference sequence). V lost 5 bases and J 4 bases, leaving 15 bases between the germline ends. CDR3 DNA: TGTGCCAGCAGTATGTCCCGGGACTTATACAATGAGCAGTTCTTC. This codes for CASSMSRDLYNEQFF.

V gene TRBV5-1 combines with J gene TRBJ1-2, with a weak D call TRBD1 (5 bases). The CDR3 length is 14 residues. Germline V gene data show CDR1 as SGHRS and CDR2 as YFSETQ. The germline V and J ends were trimmed by 4 bases and 3 bases, with 13 bases remaining between them. CDR3 nucleotides: TGCGCCAGCAGCCCTGACAGAAGCGACTATGGCTACACCTTC. Its translation: CASSPDRSDYGYTF.

V gene TRBV14 combines with J gene TRBJ2-7; 7 bases fit TRBD1. There are 16 residues in the CDR3. Germline trimming cut 2 bases from V and 2 bases from J; bases unmatched to any gene: 9. CDR1 SGHDN and CDR2 FVKESK come from the germline V gene. CDR3 sequence: CASSQLGTAHTYEQYF. CDR3 in DNA: TGTGCCAGCAGCCAACTCGGGACAGCACACACCTACGAGCAGTACTTC.

The chain links TRBV2 to TRBJ2-1; 10 bases line up with TRBD2. After removal of 6 bases from V and 7 bases from J, the junction contained 9 bases not matched to a gene. This CDR3 comprises 15 residues. Germline V lookup: CDR1 SNHLY, CDR2 FYNNEI. The CDR3 region has the DNA TGTGCCAGCAGGAAGCTAGCGGGAGATTGGAATGAGCAGTTCTTC. Translated, it gives CASRKLAGDWNEQFF.

The V and J genes are TRBV7-2 and TRBJ2-7; 9 bases match TRBD2. The CDR3 is made up of 16 amino acids. Per the germline V gene, CDR1 is SGHTA and CDR2 is FQGNSA. The ends lost 4 bases at V and 7 bases at J; junction bases unmatched: 14. CDR3 region: CASSSKIAGVLREQYF. DNA of the CDR3: TGTGCCAGCAGCTCGAAAATAGCGGGGGTCCTGCGGGAGCAGTACTTC.

The chain employs TRBV10-3 and TRBJ1-2, with 11 bases fitting TRBD1. Germline CDR1 ENHRY, CDR2 SYGVKD. V gave up 8 bases and J gave up 6 bases; unmatched junction bases: 8. This CDR3 contains 14 residues. As DNA, the CDR3 is TGTGCCATCCGCCTCGGACAGGGGGCGGATGGCTACACCTTC. This gives the protein CAIRLGQGADGYTF.

The J gene is TRBJ2-1, the V gene TRBV19; D is possibly TRBD1 (6 bases). Trimming left V 6 bases short and J 4 bases short, with 13 bases between. This CDR3 region has 14 residues. In germline, CDR1 is LNHDA, CDR2 SQIVND (reference sequence). CDR3 protein: CASSRDIAYNEQFF. The CDR3, as DNA: TGTGCCAGTAGCCGGGACATTGCTTACAATGAGCAGTTCTTC.

This chain connects TRBV12-3 or TRBV12-4 to TRBJ2-7; the D gene is possibly TRBD1 (6 bases). Between the trimmed V and J ends, which lost 6 bases and 4 bases, there was a span of 13 bases. The CDR3 has 13 residues. This chain's CDR3 is CASSRRQAYEQYF. CDR3 in DNA: TGTGCCAGCAGCAGGCGACAGGCGTACGAGCAGTACTTC.

The chain joins TRBV12-5 to TRBJ1-2; 11 bases are shared with TRBD1. There are 14 residues in the CDR3. V trimming: 4 bases; J trimming: 7 bases; junction bases outside the gene matches: 5. From germline, CDR1 is LGHNT and CDR2 FRNRAP. The CDR3 sequence: CASGSGTGGLGYTF. In DNA, the CDR3 is TGTGCTAGTGGTTCCGGGACAGGGGGACTTGGCTACACCTTC.

The CDR3 DNA sequence: TGTGCCAGTAGTATTCCTCGGGTCCCGCCCCTCTACGAGCAGTACTTC. This encodes CASSIPRVPPLYEQYF. The chain employs TRBV19 and TRBJ2-7; no clear D. CDR3 size: 16 residues. The V gene's germline CDR1 is LNHDA and CDR2 SQIVND (reference sequence). V was clipped by 3 bases and J by 3 bases, with 18 bases between them.

This clone appeared a few times. This chain links TRBV6-6 with TRBJ1-4, with D unresolved. Trimming cost V 8 bases and J 4 bases, with 11 bases left between them. The CDR3 loop spans 13 amino acids. CDR1 and CDR2 from the germline V gene are MNHNY and SVGAGI (reference sequence). In DNA form, the CDR3 reads TGTGCCAGCGCGTACAGCTTTAATGAAAAACTGTTTTTT. This gives the protein CASAYSFNEKLFF.